The 5 T cell receptor beta chains presented below share a single source sample, sequenced in a study of T cell responses to AZD1222 COVID-19 vaccine. The method was immunoSEQ multiplex PCR; TCRdb's version includes in-frame clones alone and lacks a portion of them. The profile shows about 150,000 clones, about nine tenths of them singletons. Sample: peripheral blood, taken on day 0 of AZD1222 vaccination. These receptors were taken from an adult in good health.

The gene calls are TRBV14 and TRBJ2-5, with TRBD2 matching over 12 bases. Germline lookup yields CDR1 SGHDN and CDR2 FVKESK. V shed 4 bases, J shed 3 bases, and the junction held 18 bases outside the gene matches. CDR3 length: 20 residues. The CDR3 region is CASSRGLAGRIPHAEETQYF. CDR3 nucleotides: TGTGCCAGCAGCCGTGGACTAGCGGGGAGAATACCCCACGCGGAAGAGACCCAGTACTTC.

The chain employs TRBV19 and TRBJ2-2; D is possibly TRBD2 (7 bases). This CDR3 is built from 15 residues. Trimming shortened V by 6 bases and J by 5 bases, and 16 bases separated the two germline ends. Germline CDR1 LNHDA, CDR2 SQIVND (reference sequence). For the CDR3, the DNA is TGTGCCAGTAGGCCCGGGGGGCCTGAAACCGGGGAGCTGTTTTTT. It is translated as CASRPGGPETGELFF. Drawing the rest from reference TRBV19 and TRBJ2-2, the complete variable domain is DGGITQSPKYLFRKEGQNVTLSCEQNLNHDAMYWYRQDPGQGLRLIYYSQIVNDFQKGDIAEGYSVSREKKESFPLTVTSAQKNPTAFYLCASRPGGPETGELFFGEGSRLTVL.

The rearrangement uses TRBV11-2 and TRBJ2-2, with D possibly TRBD2 on 6 matching bases. The V and J ends lost 5 bases and 4 bases respectively, with 14 bases between them. Germline V CDR1 and CDR2: SGHAT, FQNNGV. The CDR3 extends over 15 amino acids. CDR3 coding DNA: TGTGCCAGCAGCCCCCGTGGGGGGATCACCGGGGAGCTGTTTTTT. This sequence encodes CASSPRGGITGELFF. The full variable domain, rest sourced from reference TRBV11-2 and TRBJ2-2, is EAGVAQSPRYKIIEKRQSVAFWCNPISGHATLYWYQQILGQGPKLLIQFQNNGVVDDSQLPKDRFSAERLKGVDSTLKIQPAKLEDSAVYLCASSPRGGITGELFFGEGSRLTVL.

J is TRBJ2-7 and V is TRBV21-1; the DNA was not used to check the table's D call, TRBD1. TRBV21-1 is flagged as a pseudogene. CDR3 size: 18 residues. The CDR3 sequence is CASSMQHAEAGGRGEQYF. The CDR3 nucleotides read TGTGCCAGCAGCATGCAACACGCCGAGGCAGGGGGGCGTGGGGAGCAGTACTTC.

The chain joins TRBV6-5 to TRBJ1-1; TRBD1 matches at 7 bases. Germline lookup yields CDR1 MNHEY and CDR2 SVGAGI. Trimming removed 6 bases from V and 2 bases from J; junction bases left unmatched: 6. CDR3 length: 14 amino acids. The DNA of the CDR3 is TGTGCCAGCAGGTACGCAGGGGGAAACACTGAAGCTTTCTTT. This translates into CASRYAGGNTEAFF.